The 31 T cell receptor beta chains given below trace back to one sample, sequenced in a study of blood T cell repertoires in COVID-19. The data were produced by immunoSEQ multiplex PCR, yet TCRdb's version contains in-frame clones alone and is incomplete. This repertoire shows around 130,000 clones, about 87% found once; its top ten account for 2.5%. Material for sequencing was peripheral blood. These receptors all stem from a human donor with COVID-19, enrolled during active disease. The donor label of this sample is uncertain.

J is TRBJ2-2 and V is TRBV5-1, with 11 bases fitting TRBD1. Per the germline V gene, CDR1 is SGHRS and CDR2 is YFSETQ. Germline trimming cut 4 bases from V and 6 bases from J; bases unmatched to any gene: 5. This CDR3 contains 15 residues. The CDR3 region is CASSHWDRGSGELFF. The CDR3 DNA sequence: TGCGCCAGCAGCCACTGGGACAGGGGGTCCGGGGAGCTGTTTTTT.

V is TRBV28 and J is TRBJ1-5; 11 nucleotides match TRBD1. This CDR3 comprises 15 residues. Per the germline V gene, CDR1 is MDHEN and CDR2 is SYDVKM. Unmatched junction bases numbered 4, after V lost 5 bases and J lost 4 bases. Written as DNA, the CDR3 is TGTGCCAGCAGTCCCCGGGACAGGGGGAATCAGCCCCAGCATTTT. This gives the protein CASSPRDRGNQPQHF. The whole variable domain, filled in from reference TRBV28 and TRBJ1-5, reads DVKVTQSSRYLVKRTGEKVFLECVQDMDHENMFWYRQDPGLGLRLIYFSYDVKMKEKGDIPEGYSVSREKKERFSLILESASTNQTSMYLCASSPRDRGNQPQHFGDGTRLSIL.

This chain connects TRBV5-4 to TRBJ1-2, with 8 bases aligning to TRBD1. Germline lookup yields CDR1 SGHNT and CDR2 YYREEE (reference sequence). The ends lost 7 bases at V and 0 bases at J; junction bases unmatched: 11. The CDR3 runs to 16 residues. CDR3 residues: CASSGWTTGANYGYTF. CDR3 DNA sequence: TGTGCCAGCTCGGGCTGGACGACAGGGGCTAACTATGGCTACACCTTC.

The gene calls are TRBV5-5 and TRBJ2-5; TRBD1 agrees at 7 bases. The CDR3 length is 14 residues. Trimming took 0 bases from V and 3 from J; bases not matched to a gene: 2. Germline CDR1 and CDR2: SGHKS and YYEKEE (reference sequence). CDR3 region: CASSLAGTEETQYF. The CDR3 coding sequence is TGTGCCAGCAGCTTGGCAGGGACAGAAGAGACCCAGTACTTC.

J is TRBJ1-2 and V is TRBV18; 9 bases are a match to TRBD1. Germline lookup yields CDR1 KGHSH and CDR2 LQKENI. With 4 bases clipped from V and 6 bases from J, the junction kept 6 bases outside the gene matches. The CDR3 totals 14 residues. The CDR3, as DNA: TGTGCCAGCTCACGCGAACAGGGGGCCGATGGCTACACCTTC. Translating it yields CASSREQGADGYTF.

This sequence joins TRBV7-3 and TRBJ2-2; TRBD1 agrees at 8 bases. Germline CDR1 SGHTA, CDR2 FQGTGA. The CDR3 is made up of 18 amino acids. V shed 5 bases, J shed 2 bases, and the junction held 13 bases outside the gene matches. CDR3 in amino acids: CASSLFPQGQGNTGELFF. The CDR3 bases are TGTGCCAGCAGCCTATTCCCACAAGGACAGGGTAACACCGGGGAGCTGTTTTTT.

The V gene is TRBV19, the J gene TRBJ1-1; D gene unclear. The CDR3 is 16 residues long. From germline, CDR1 is LNHDA and CDR2 SQIVND (reference sequence). Trimming took 5 bases from V and 1 from J, leaving 17 bases between them. DNA for the CDR3: TGTGCCAGTAGTGAGCCCCCGGGATTTACGAACACTGAAGCTTTCTTT. Translated: CASSEPPGFTNTEAFF.

The rearrangement links TRBV12-3 or TRBV12-4 to TRBJ2-1, with TRBD1 matching 7 bases. CDR3 length equals 13 residues. With 5 bases clipped from V and 10 bases from J, the junction kept 8 bases outside the gene matches. The CDR3 DNA is TGTGCCAGCAGTCCTATGGGACAGAACGAGCAGTTCTTC. It yields the protein CASSPMGQNEQFF.

This chain connects TRBV11-3 to TRBJ1-1; no reliable D call. V gave up 5 bases and J gave up 5 bases, with 15 bases separating them. From germline, CDR1 is SGHNT and CDR2 YENEEA. The length of the CDR3 is 14 residues. The CDR3 here is CASSPTFTRTEAFF. CDR3 nucleotides: TGTGCCAGCAGCCCGACTTTTACTCGAACTGAAGCTTTCTTT.

This clone was counted once. The chain carries TRBV5-1 and TRBJ2-1; 8 nucleotides align to TRBD2. The V gene end was trimmed by 0 bases and the J gene end by 8 bases; junction bases not matched to a gene: 10. CDR1 and CDR2 (germline): SGHRS, YFSETQ. The CDR3 has 16 residues. The CDR3 protein is CASSLVPSGSLDEQFF. Here the CDR3 DNA reads TGCGCCAGCAGCTTGGTTCCCAGCGGGAGCTTAGATGAGCAGTTCTTC.

The chain has TRBV6-1 and TRBJ1-1, with unresolved D. The CDR3 has 14 residues. The germline V gene has CDR1 MNHNS and CDR2 SASEGT. Trimming took 3 bases from V and 0 from J, leaving 8 bases between them. CDR3 sequence reads: CASSELALNTEAFF. CDR3 in DNA: TGTGCCAGCAGTGAGCTAGCCTTGAACACTGAAGCTTTCTTT.

The rearrangement joins TRBV9 to TRBJ1-2; maybe TRBD1 (6 bases). Trimming took 4 bases from V and 4 from J, leaving 14 bases between them. Germline assignment: CDR1 SGDLS and CDR2 YYNGEE. The CDR3 covers 14 residues. CDR3 residues: CASSPGQTAYGYTF. The CDR3 DNA reads as TGTGCCAGCAGCCCAGGACAGACTGCCTATGGCTACACCTTC.

The rearrangement uses TRBV7-2 and TRBJ1-2; a weak D match, TRBD1 (6 bases). The V end lost 4 bases, the J end lost 5 bases, and 14 bases lay between the germline ends. This CDR3 is built from 14 residues. Germline CDR1 SGHTA, CDR2 FQGNSA. In nucleotides, the CDR3 is TGTGCCAGCAGCTCCCGGACAGACCTTTATGGCTACACCTTC. Translated, it gives CASSSRTDLYGYTF.

The chain recombines TRBV5-1 with TRBJ1-1; D gene uncertain. Germline loops: CDR1 SGHRS, CDR2 YFSETQ. V dropped 3 bases and J dropped 1 base, with 7 bases sitting between them. There are 13 residues in the CDR3. In DNA, the CDR3 is TGCGCCAGCAGCTGGGAGGGGAACACTGAAGCTTTCTTT. It translates to CASSWEGNTEAFF.

The chain combines TRBV5-4 with TRBJ2-2; 7 bases line up with TRBD2. The V and J ends lost 7 bases and 5 bases, in that order; junction bases with no gene match: 8. The germline V gene encodes CDR1 SGHNT and CDR2 YYREEE (reference sequence). There are 14 residues in the CDR3. CDR3 sequence (DNA): TGTGCCAGCCGCCCCCCGGGGGGTACCGGGGAGCTGTTTTTT. This encodes CASRPPGGTGELFF. Full variable domain (rest looked up from reference TRBV5-4 and TRBJ2-2): ETGVTQSPTHLIKTRGQQVTLRCSSQSGHNTVSWYQQALGQGPQFIFQYYREEENGRGNFPPRFSGLQFPNYSSELNVNALELDDSALYLCASRPPGGTGELFFGEGSRLTVL.

This clone is a singleton in its sample. Here the CDR3 reads CASSSWGTGYMNTEAFF. CDR3 coding DNA: TGTGCCAGCAGTTCCTGGGGGACAGGGTACATGAACACTGAAGCTTTCTTT. The chain links TRBV28 to TRBJ1-1, with TRBD1 identical over 9 bases. Per germline, CDR1 MDHEN and CDR2 SYDVKM. The junction had 9 bases not matched to a gene; V was cut back by 4 bases and J by 0 bases. This CDR3 comprises 17 residues.

The rearrangement joins TRBV13 to TRBJ1-1, with a possible D match to TRBD1 (6 bases). V was clipped by 5 bases and J by 5 bases, with 15 bases between them. CDR1 and CDR2 (germline): PRHDT, FYEKMQ (reference sequence). CDR3 length: 14 residues. CDR3 sequence reads: CASSAPHQGTEAFF. For the CDR3, the DNA is TGTGCCAGCAGCGCCCCACACCAGGGGACTGAAGCTTTCTTT.

The CDR3 DNA is TGTGCCAGCAGTCCCGGCGGCGGGGGGGGTAGGGTGCAGTACTTC. Protein product: CASSPGGGGGRVQYF. V is TRBV6-6 and J is TRBJ2-7, with TRBD2 matching over 9 bases. Germline CDR1 is MNHNY and CDR2 is SVGAGI (reference sequence). The CDR3 sequence is 15 residues long. The trim removed 5 bases at V and 9 bases at J, leaving 14 bases unmatched.

This clone was seen many times. The gene calls are TRBV10-3 and TRBJ2-7; 11 bases are shared with TRBD1. Looked up from germline, CDR1 is ENHRY and CDR2 is SYGVKD. Trimming at V came to 6 bases and at J to 7 bases, leaving 8 bases not matched to a gene. This CDR3 is built from 14 residues. The CDR3 spells CAISGGQGAWEQYF. In nucleotides, the CDR3 is TGTGCCATCAGCGGAGGACAGGGGGCTTGGGAGCAGTACTTC.

This clone showed up just once. This chain connects TRBV4-1 to TRBJ1-6, with a tentative D call TRBD1 (5 bases). The germline V gene encodes CDR1 MGHRA and CDR2 YSYEKL. The CDR3 contains 16 residues. The V gene lost 3 bases and the J gene lost 7 bases, with 16 bases spanning the gap. This CDR3 reads CASSQEGRVGNSPLHF. For the CDR3, the DNA is TGCGCCAGCAGCCAGGAGGGGAGGGTAGGCAATTCACCCCTCCACTTT.

About this clone: Other DNA sequences in the same sample also yield this CDR3. This chain joins TRBV9 and TRBJ2-5; 7 bases are shared with TRBD2. Germline V gene sequence: CDR1 SGDLS, CDR2 YYNGEE. J was trimmed by 3 bases and V by 2 bases; bases with no gene match: 1. This CDR3 is built from 13 residues. The CDR3 spells CASSVGGEETQYF. CDR3 sequence (DNA): TGTGCCAGCAGCGTGGGAGGGGAAGAGACCCAGTACTTC.

This chain joins TRBV6-5 and TRBJ1-1; no clear D. CDR1 is MNHEY, CDR2 SVGAGI, per germline. V dropped 6 bases and J dropped 1 base, with 12 bases sitting between them. The length of the CDR3 is 14 residues. As DNA, the CDR3 is TGTGCCAGCAGGGAGGGAATTCAGAACACTGAAGCTTTCTTT. Its protein product is CASREGIQNTEAFF.

This clone appeared once. The chain uses TRBV7-3 and TRBJ2-2, with D perhaps matching TRBD1 (5 bases). The CDR3 runs 13 residues. Trimming removed 2 bases at V and 6 bases at J, with 7 bases between. Germline lookup yields CDR1 SGHTA and CDR2 FQGTGA. CDR3 in DNA: TGTGCCAGCAGCTTACAGGGCGCCGGGGAGCTGTTTTTT. Protein sequence: CASSLQGAGELFF.

The chain joins TRBV6-5 to TRBJ1-2; 9 bases match TRBD1. This CDR3 region has 14 residues. Germline trimming cut 6 bases from V and 4 bases from J; bases unmatched to any gene: 6. Germline V gene data show CDR1 as MNHEY and CDR2 as SVGAGI. The CDR3 region has the DNA TGTGCCAGCAGACCTCCGGACAGGGGCTATGGCTACACCTTC. Translated, it gives CASRPPDRGYGYTF.

The chain joins TRBV9 to TRBJ1-4, with D unresolved. Trimming cost V 0 bases and J 7 bases, with 13 bases left between them. This CDR3 comprises 15 residues. Germline CDR1 is SGDLS and CDR2 is YYNGEE. In DNA, the CDR3 is TGTGCCAGCAGCGTAGGGGCGGGGAGCGGTGAAAAACTGTTTTTT. It yields the protein CASSVGAGSGEKLFF.

J is TRBJ2-5 and V is TRBV19, with TRBD1 matching over 9 bases. Germline CDR1 and CDR2: LNHDA and SQIVND (reference sequence). V lost 7 bases, J lost 5 bases, and 14 bases stayed unmatched. The length of the CDR3 is 16 residues. The CDR3: CASTEQGAQFGETQYF. The CDR3 region has the DNA TGTGCCAGTACCGAACAGGGGGCGCAGTTTGGGGAGACCCAGTACTTC.

V is TRBV11-3 and J is TRBJ1-4, with D uncertain. CDR1 SGHNT and CDR2 YENEEA come from the germline V gene. This CDR3 is built from 15 residues. V was trimmed by 0 bases and J by 5 bases, leaving 10 bases between them. The CDR3 nucleotides are TGTGCCAGCAGCTTAGACCCCAATCTAAATGAAAAACTGTTTTTT. Encoded protein: CASSLDPNLNEKLFF. The entire variable domain, with the rest obtained from reference TRBV11-3 and TRBJ1-4, is as follows: EAGVVQSPRYKIIEKKQPVAFWCNPISGHNTLYWYLQNLGQGPELLIRYENEEAVDDSQLPKDRFSAERLKGVDSTLKIQPAELGDSAVYLCASSLDPNLNEKLFFGSGTQLSVL.

This sequence joins TRBV5-1 and TRBJ2-3, with TRBD1 as a possible D gene (5 bases). CDR1 is SGHRS and CDR2 is YFSETQ in the germline V gene. V was cut by 4 bases and J by 3 bases, with 9 bases left in between. The CDR3 loop spans 13 amino acids. In nucleotides, the CDR3 is TGCGCCAGCAGCGTAGGGGTAACAGATACGCAGTATTTT. This sequence encodes CASSVGVTDTQYF.

The V and J genes are TRBV3-1 (or the pseudogene TRBV3-2) and TRBJ1-1; D not resolved. In germline, CDR1 is LGHDT, CDR2 YNNKEL (reference sequence). This CDR3 has 15 residues. Trimming removed 1 base from V and 0 bases from J, with 9 bases in between. The CDR3 loop is CASSQAPVMNTEAFF. Here the CDR3 DNA reads TGTGCCAGCAGCCAAGCCCCGGTGATGAACACTGAAGCTTTCTTT.

This clone was observed a single time. The chain is built from TRBV9 and TRBJ2-7; TRBD1 agrees at 11 bases. Trimming cost V 4 bases and J 5 bases; bases outside gene matches: 8. The CDR3 has 15 amino acids. The germline gives CDR1 SGDLS, CDR2 YYNGEE. In DNA form, the CDR3 reads TGTGCCAGCAGCCCTCGGACAGGGGGCTATAACGAGCAGTACTTC. Translating gives CASSPRTGGYNEQYF. Combining the CDR3 with reference TRBV9 and TRBJ2-7 gives the whole variable domain DSGVTQTPKHLITATGQRVTLRCSPRSGDLSVYWYQQSLDQGLQFLIQYYNGEERAKGNILERFSAQQFPDLHSELNLSSLELGDSALYFCASSPRTGGYNEQYFGPGTRLTVT.

The chain joins TRBV11-2 to TRBJ1-1; D call uncertain. The CDR3 covers 14 residues. Trimming took off 1 base at V and 6 bases at J, with 12 bases between the two ends. Germline V lookup: CDR1 SGHAT, CDR2 FQNNGV. CDR3 nucleotide sequence: TGTGCCAGCAGCTTAGTAATGGTGTCAGCTGAAGCTTTCTTT. Amino acid sequence: CASSLVMVSAEAFF.